This TCR beta chain was observed in a study of T cell responses to AZD1222 COVID-19 vaccine. As concerns this clone: Its antigen is not identified.

General observations from the study: Reports indicate that nearly half of spike-specific TCRs are directed at unmutated variant regions. Clonal diversity was possibly underestimated, and white British individuals and females predominated among donors. Spike-specific TCR breadth and depth both grew after two AZD1222 doses.

Here immunoSEQ multiplex PCR was the method, and the copy in TCRdb shows in-frame clones only, minus some. The sample carries under 150,000 clones, around 90% recorded once. Deletions cut 5 bases from V and 6 bases from J, with 10 bases between. Germline CDR1 is KGHDR and CDR2 is SFDVKD. The CDR3 is 13 amino acids. This receptor was identified in an adult who received the AZD1222 COVID-19 vaccine. Sequences were derived from peripheral blood, sampled 28 days after the second AZD1222 dose. The chain uses TRBV24-1 and TRBJ2-1, with D possibly being TRBD1 (6 bases). For the CDR3, the DNA is TGTGCCACCAGTGGATCAGGGGTCAATGAGCAGTTCTTC. Its translation is CATSGSGVNEQFF.